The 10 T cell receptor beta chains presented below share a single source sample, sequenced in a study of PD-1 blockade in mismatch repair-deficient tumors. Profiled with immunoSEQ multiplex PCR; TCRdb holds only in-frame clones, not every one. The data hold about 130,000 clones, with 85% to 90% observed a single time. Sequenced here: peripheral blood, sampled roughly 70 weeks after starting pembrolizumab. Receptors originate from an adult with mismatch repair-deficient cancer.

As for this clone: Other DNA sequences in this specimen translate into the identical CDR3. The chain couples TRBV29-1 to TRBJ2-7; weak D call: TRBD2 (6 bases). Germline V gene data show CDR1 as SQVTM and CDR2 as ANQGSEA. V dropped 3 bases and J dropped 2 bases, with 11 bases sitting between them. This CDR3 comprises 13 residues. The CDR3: CSVETGVPYEQYF. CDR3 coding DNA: TGCAGCGTTGAGACGGGGGTCCCCTACGAGCAGTACTTC.

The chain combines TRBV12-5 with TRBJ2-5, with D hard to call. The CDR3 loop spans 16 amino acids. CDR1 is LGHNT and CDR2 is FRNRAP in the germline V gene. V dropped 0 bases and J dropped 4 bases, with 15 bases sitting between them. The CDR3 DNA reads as TGTGCTAGTGGTTTGGTACTGGACCTAAATGCAGAGACCCAGTACTTC. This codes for CASGLVLDLNAETQYF.

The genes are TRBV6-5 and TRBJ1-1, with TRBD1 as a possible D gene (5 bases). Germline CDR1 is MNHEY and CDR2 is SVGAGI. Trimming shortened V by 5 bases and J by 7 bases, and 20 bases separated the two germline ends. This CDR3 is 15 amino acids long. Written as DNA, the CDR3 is TGTGCCAGCAGTATAGCCATGGCAGGGAAGTTTGAAGCTTTCTTT. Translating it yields CASSIAMAGKFEAFF.

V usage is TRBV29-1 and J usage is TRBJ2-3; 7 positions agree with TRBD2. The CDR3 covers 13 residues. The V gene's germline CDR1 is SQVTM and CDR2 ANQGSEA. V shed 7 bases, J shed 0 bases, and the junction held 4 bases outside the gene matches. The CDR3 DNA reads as TGCAGCGGGGGAGGGCCTAGCACAGATACGCAGTATTTT. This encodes CSGGGPSTDTQYF.

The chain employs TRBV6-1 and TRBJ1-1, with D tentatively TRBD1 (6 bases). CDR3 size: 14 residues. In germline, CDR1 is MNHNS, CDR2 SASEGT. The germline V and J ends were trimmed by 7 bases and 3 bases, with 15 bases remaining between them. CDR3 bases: TGTGCCAGCAAAAGAATTACAGGGTACACTGAAGCTTTCTTT. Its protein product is CASKRITGYTEAFF.

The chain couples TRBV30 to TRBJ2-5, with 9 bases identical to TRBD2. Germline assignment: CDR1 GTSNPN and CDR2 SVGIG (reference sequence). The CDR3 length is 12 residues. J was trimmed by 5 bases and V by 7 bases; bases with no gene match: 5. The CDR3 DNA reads TGTGCCTACGGGACTAGCTGGGAGACCCAGTACTTC. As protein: CAYGTSWETQYF.

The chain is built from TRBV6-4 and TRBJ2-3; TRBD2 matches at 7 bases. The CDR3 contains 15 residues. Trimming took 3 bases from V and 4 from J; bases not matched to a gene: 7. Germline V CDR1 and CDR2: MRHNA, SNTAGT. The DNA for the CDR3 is TGTGCCAGCAGTGAGGAAGCGGGAAGGGCAGATACGCAGTATTTT. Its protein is CASSEEAGRADTQYF.

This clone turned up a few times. The CDR3 DNA follows: TGCGCCAGCAGCCAAATAGTTGCAAGCGGGAGCGGCCAAGAGACCCAGTACTTC. Its protein product is CASSQIVASGSGQETQYF. This chain uses TRBV4-1 with TRBJ2-5; 8 positions agree with TRBD2. Germline V CDR1 and CDR2: MGHRA, YSYEKL. The ends lost 2 bases at V and 1 base at J; junction bases unmatched: 12. This CDR3 comprises 18 residues.

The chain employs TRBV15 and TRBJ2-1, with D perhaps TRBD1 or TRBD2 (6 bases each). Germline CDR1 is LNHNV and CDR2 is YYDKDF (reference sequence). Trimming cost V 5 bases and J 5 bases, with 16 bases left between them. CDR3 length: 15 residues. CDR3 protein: CATSGGGGNDNEQFF. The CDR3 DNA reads TGTGCCACCAGCGGAGGAGGGGGTAACGACAATGAGCAGTTCTTC.

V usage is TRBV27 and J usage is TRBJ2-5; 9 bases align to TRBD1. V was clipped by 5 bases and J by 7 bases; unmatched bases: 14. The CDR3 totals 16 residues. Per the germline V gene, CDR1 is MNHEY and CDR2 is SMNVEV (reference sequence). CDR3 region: CASSLGTGGSGGTQYF. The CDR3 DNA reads TGTGCCAGCAGTCTCGGAACAGGGGGCAGCGGTGGGACCCAGTACTTC.